The rows below give T cell receptor beta chains drawn from one sample of a study of blood T cell repertoires in COVID-19. Some clones are missing from TCRdb's copy, which holds only in-frame ones; the method was immunoSEQ multiplex PCR. Among around 370,000 clones listed, 88% were seen once. The sample taken for sequencing was PBMCs or T cells enriched from blood (not recorded which). The source is a woman under 30 who had recovered from COVID-19. The CDR3 runs from the conserved cysteine through the conserved F or W. The D gene is left open where the match is weak. Only some rows state a clone size, as once, few, many or a class for expanded clones.

D,V,J,size,DNA,CDR3
TRBD1,TRBV19,TRBJ2-3,.,TGTGCCAGTAGTCCTCAACAGGGGGCAACAGATACGCAGTATTTT,CASSPQQGATDTQYF
.,TRBV4-2,TRBJ2-5,few,TGTGCCAGCAGCCAAGATGGAGGGGGCCTCCAAGAGACCCAGTACTTC,CASSQDGGGLQETQYF
.,TRBV29-1,TRBJ1-3,.,TGCAGCGTTGGGCTTGGAAACACCATATATTTT,CSVGLGNTIYF
.,TRBV5-5,TRBJ1-1,.,TGTGCCAGCAGCTTGTTCGTGGTAGTCGATGAGAGTTGGAACACTGAAGCTTTCTTT,CASSLFVVVDESWNTEAFF
.,TRBV5-6,TRBJ1-3,.,TGTGCCAGCAGCTTGACAGTAACCTCTGGAAACACCATATATTTT,CASSLTVTSGNTIYF
TRBD1,TRBV5-1,TRBJ2-7,.,TGCGCCAGCAGCCAACGGACAGGGGGACACTACGAGCAGTACTTC,CASSQRTGGHYEQYF
.,TRBV9,TRBJ1-1,once,TGTGCCAGCAGCGTGCAAGGACAGTCTGAAGCTTTCTTT,CASSVQGQSEAFF
TRBD1,TRBV18,TRBJ2-5,once,TGTGCCAGCTCACCACCGACAGGGTCAGAGACCCAGTACTTC,CASSPPTGSETQYF
TRBD1,TRBV9,TRBJ2-1,.,TGTGCCAGCCAAACAGGACAGGGGGCGAGTGAGCAGTTCTTC,CASQTGQGASEQFF
TRBD1,TRBV12-5,TRBJ1-1,.,TGTGCTAGTGGGTGGGGGACAGGTAGAAACACTGAAGCTTTCTTT,CASGWGTGRNTEAFF
.,TRBV7-9,TRBJ1-1,.,TGTGCCAGCAGCTTAGAGGCTGGCGGGGGGAACACTGAAGCTTTCTTT,CASSLEAGGGNTEAFF
TRBD1,TRBV28,TRBJ1-6,once,TGTGCCAGCAGTCCCGCTTCGGACAGGGCAGCCTATAATTCACCCCTCCACTTT,CASSPASDRAAYNSPLHF
TRBD1,TRBV5-6,TRBJ1-1,.,TGTGCCAGCAGCAGGGACAGGGGGCGCCTGAACACTGAAGCTTTCTTT,CASSRDRGRLNTEAFF
.,TRBV18,TRBJ2-2,.,TGTGCCAGCTCACGCGCAGGGTACACCGGGGAGCTGTTTTTT,CASSRAGYTGELFF
TRBD1,TRBV6-4,TRBJ2-4,.,TGTGCCAGCAGTGACTCCGGCAGGGGGAACATTCAGTACTTC,CASSDSGRGNIQYF
TRBD1,TRBV6-2/TRBV6-3,TRBJ2-1,few,TGTGCCAGCAGTTACCTGCGGACAGGGGAGACCCTAATTTACAATGAGCAGTTCTTC,CASSYLRTGETLIYNEQFF
.,TRBV19,TRBJ1-5,few,TGTGCCAGTAGTATTGGAGCACGGAATAGCAATCAGCCCCAGCATTTT,CASSIGARNSNQPQHF
.,TRBV4-1,TRBJ1-4,.,TGCGCCAGCAGCTTTACAACAGGGAGCCCCGTTGAAAAACTGTTTTTT,CASSFTTGSPVEKLFF
.,TRBV3-1/TRBV3-2,TRBJ1-1,.,TGTGCCAGCAGCCAATACGGTACTGAAGCTTTCTTT,CASSQYGTEAFF
.,TRBV4-1,TRBJ1-3,.,TGCGCCAGCAGCCAACCCCGGGACTCCGGAAACACCATATATTTT,CASSQPRDSGNTIYF
TRBD1,TRBV29-1,TRBJ1-1,.,TGCAGCGTTGGACAGGGGCAGGACACTGAAGCTTTCTTT,CSVGQGQDTEAFF
TRBD1,TRBV19,TRBJ1-5,.,TGTGCCAGTAGGCCGGGACAGGGCAATCAGCCCCAGCATTTT,CASRPGQGNQPQHF
.,TRBV4-3,TRBJ1-2,.,TGCGCCAGCAGCCAAGCAAGTACAGGGCCTTATGGCTACACCTTC,CASSQASTGPYGYTF
TRBD1,TRBV4-2,TRBJ1-2,once,TGTGCCAGCAGCCATGGACAGGGGATCAGCTACACCTTC,CASSHGQGISYTF
.,TRBV27,TRBJ2-1,once,TGTGCCAGCAGTTTAGTGGGGGGGCCCCACAATGAGCAGTTCTTC,CASSLVGGPHNEQFF
TRBD2,TRBV19,TRBJ2-6,.,TGTGCCAGCTCCGAGAGCGGGGCGATCCTAGCTTTC,CASSESGAILAF
TRBD2,TRBV25-1,TRBJ2-2,.,TGTGCCGGAAAAAATAGGGACTACCATACCGGGGAGCTGTTTTTT,CAGKNRDYHTGELFF
.,TRBV23-1,TRBJ1-2,.,TGCGCCAGCAGTCAATCGAAGTTGACGAAACTAAGGGGCTACACCTTC,CASSQSKLTKLRGYTF
TRBD1,TRBV28,TRBJ1-2,.,TGTGCCAGCAGTTTACCTACAGGGGGCAACTATGGCTACACCTTC,CASSLPTGGNYGYTF
TRBD1,TRBV6-5,TRBJ1-1,.,TGTGCCAGCAGTTACTCCGACAGGGGGTCTTTTTTCTTT,CASSYSDRGSFFF
TRBD1,TRBV6-5,TRBJ1-6,.,TGTGCCAGCAGTAACGACAGGGGGTCCTCACCCCTCCACTTT,CASSNDRGSSPLHF
TRBD2,TRBV3-1/TRBV3-2,TRBJ2-1,.,TGTGCCAGCAGCCAAAGGACTAGCGGGGAAGCCTACAATGAGCAGTTCTTC,CASSQRTSGEAYNEQFF
.,TRBV5-1,TRBJ2-2,many,TGCGCCAGCAGCACAGCTAACACCGGGGAGCTGTTTTTT,CASSTANTGELFF
.,TRBV5-4,TRBJ2-2,.,TGTGCCAGCAGCTTTAGGTCAGGGGCCCCCCGGACGAACACCGGGGAGCTGTTTTTT,CASSFRSGAPRTNTGELFF